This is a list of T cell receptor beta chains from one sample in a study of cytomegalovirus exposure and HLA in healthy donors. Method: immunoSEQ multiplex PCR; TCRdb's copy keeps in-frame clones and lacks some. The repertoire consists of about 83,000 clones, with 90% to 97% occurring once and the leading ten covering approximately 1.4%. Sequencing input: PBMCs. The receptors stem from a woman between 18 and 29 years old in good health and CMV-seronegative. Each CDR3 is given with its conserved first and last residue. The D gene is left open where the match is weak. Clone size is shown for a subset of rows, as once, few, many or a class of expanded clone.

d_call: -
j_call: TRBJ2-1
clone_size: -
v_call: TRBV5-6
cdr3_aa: CASSSNRYSSYNEQFF
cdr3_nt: TGTGCCAGCAGCTCAAATAGGTACAGCTCCTACAATGAGCAGTTCTTC

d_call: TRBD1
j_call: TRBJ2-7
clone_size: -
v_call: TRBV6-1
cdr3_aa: CASSEATGTGSEYF
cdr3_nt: TGTGCCAGCAGTGAAGCTACCGGGACAGGGAGTGAGTACTTC

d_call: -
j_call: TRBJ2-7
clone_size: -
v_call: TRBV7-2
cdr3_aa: CASSLEYSYEQYF
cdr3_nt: TGTGCCAGCAGCTTAGAGTACAGCTACGAGCAGTACTTC

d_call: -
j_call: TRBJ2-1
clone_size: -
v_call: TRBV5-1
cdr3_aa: CASSLGASPSYNEQFF
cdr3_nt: TGCGCCAGCAGCTTGGGGGCTAGCCCCTCCTACAATGAGCAGTTCTTC

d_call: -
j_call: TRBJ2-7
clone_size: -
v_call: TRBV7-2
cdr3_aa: CASSLGYNEQYF
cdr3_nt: TGTGCCAGCAGCTTAGGGTACAACGAGCAGTACTTC

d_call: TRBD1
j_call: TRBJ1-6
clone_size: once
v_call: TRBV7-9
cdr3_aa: CASSPSPGQGYNSPLHF
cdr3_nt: TGTGCCAGCAGCCCCAGCCCGGGACAGGGATATAATTCACCCCTCCACTTT

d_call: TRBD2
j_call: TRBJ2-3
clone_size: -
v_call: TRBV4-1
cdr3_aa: CASSGRTSGKTTDTQYF
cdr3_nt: TGCGCCAGCAGCGGGCGGACTAGCGGGAAAACAACAGATACGCAGTATTTT

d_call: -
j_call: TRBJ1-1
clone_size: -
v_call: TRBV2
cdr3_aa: CASSVQGWSTEAFF
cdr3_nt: TGTGCCAGCAGTGTTCAGGGGTGGAGCACTGAAGCTTTCTTT

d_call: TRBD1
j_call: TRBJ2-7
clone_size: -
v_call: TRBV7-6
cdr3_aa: CASSLRTGPYEQYF
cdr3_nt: TGTGCCAGCAGCTTAAGGACAGGGCCCTACGAGCAGTACTTC

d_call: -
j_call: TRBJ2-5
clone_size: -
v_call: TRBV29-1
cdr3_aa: CSVEGIKQETQYF
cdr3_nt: TGCAGCGTTGAGGGCATAAAACAAGAGACCCAGTACTTC

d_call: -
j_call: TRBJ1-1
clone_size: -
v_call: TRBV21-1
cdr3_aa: CASSISGDTEAFF
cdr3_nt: TGTGCCAGCAGCATCTCGGGGGACACTGAAGCTTTCTTT

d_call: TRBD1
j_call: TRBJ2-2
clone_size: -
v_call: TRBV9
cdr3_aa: CASSEPGTGFTGELFF
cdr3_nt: TGTGCCAGCAGTGAACCCGGGACAGGGTTTACCGGGGAGCTGTTTTTT